The next 3 T cell receptor beta chains were all read from a single sample in a study of blood T cell repertoires in COVID-19. Assay: immunoSEQ multiplex PCR; the TCRdb copy retains only in-frame clones and omits some. The top ten hold less than 2% of the sample, which has about 140,000 clones, approximately 85% seen once. The specimen was peripheral blood. The receptors were sampled from a man aged 70-80 years with acute or convalescent COVID-19.

CDR3 in DNA: TGTGCCAGCTCACCTGGGACAGGGGGCCGCAATGAGCAGTTCTTC. As protein: CASSPGTGGRNEQFF. The gene calls are TRBV18 and TRBJ2-1; 12 bases are shared with TRBD1. The CDR3 consists of 15 residues. From germline, CDR1 is KGHSH and CDR2 LQKENI. Trimming took 3 bases from V and 6 from J; bases not matched to a gene: 3.

This chain joins TRBV10-1 and TRBJ1-1; D possibly corresponds to TRBD1 (6 bases). Germline V CDR1 and CDR2: WNHNN, SYGVQD (reference sequence). The CDR3 loop spans 15 amino acids. With 3 bases removed from V and 2 bases from J, the gap between germline ends came to 13 bases. The CDR3 nucleotides are TGCGCCAGCAGTGATTTCGGACAGCCAAACACTGAAGCTTTCTTT. Protein product: CASSDFGQPNTEAFF.

This rearrangement joins TRBV5-1 to TRBJ2-5, with D tentatively TRBD1 (6 bases). CDR1 is SGHRS and CDR2 is YFSETQ in the germline V gene. V was cut by 0 bases and J by 2 bases, with 11 bases left in between. The CDR3 spans 15 residues. The CDR3 DNA reads TGCGCCAGCAGCTTGGTTCCGGGACAACAAGAGACCCAGTACTTC. This translates into CASSLVPGQQETQYF. Filled out from reference TRBV5-1 and TRBJ2-5, the complete variable domain reads KAGVTQTPRYLIKTRGQQVTLSCSPISGHRSVSWYQQTPGQGLQFLFEYFSETQRNKGNFPGRFSGRQFSNSRSEMNVSTLELGDSALYLCASSLVPGQQETQYFGPGTRLLVL.